This TCR beta chain was observed in a study of blood T cell repertoires in COVID-19. For this clone: The conserved phenylalanine or tryptophan is not found at the CDR3 terminus, so this likely reflects a read error. The DNA is omitted, as the CDR3 cannot be located on it reliably, and the CDR3 follows TCRdb's listing.

As originally analysed: Amplification of reference gene primers was used by the study to estimate nucleated cell counts. Produced via immunoSEQ multiplex PCR; TCRdb's table is partial and in-frame only. That table furnishes V, J and clone size, whereas the DNA furnished D and trimming. The sample shows some 290,000 clones, 86% of them seen only once. The CDR3 is 10 residues long, ends included. The chain combines TRBV21-1 with TRBJ2-7; the table's D call of TRBD1 was not tested on the DNA. TRBV21-1 represents a pseudogene. The receptor comes from a man aged 18 to 30 with active or convalescent COVID-19. Material: peripheral blood. CDR3 sequence: CASSRQGAPI.